This entry is about one TCR beta chain. The entry originates in a study of blood T cell repertoires in COVID-19. Produced via immunoSEQ multiplex PCR; TCRdb's table is partial and in-frame only. The data show approximately 210,000 clones, approximately 90% seen once. This TCR was sampled from a woman aged 40 to 55 who had recovered from COVID-19. The sequenced sample consisted of peripheral blood.

The CDR3 loop is CASSRGGSGYEQYF. In DNA, the CDR3 is TGTGCCAGCAGCCGCGGGGGGTCCGGGTACGAGCAGTACTTC. This chain uses TRBV7-9 with TRBJ2-7, with 8 nucleotides matching TRBD2. The CDR3 has 14 residues. The germline V gene has CDR1 SEHNR and CDR2 FQNEAQ (reference sequence). Unmatched junction bases numbered 7, after V lost 5 bases and J lost 4 bases.